Detailed here is one TCR beta chain. Per the authors' pipeline: Estimation of nucleated cell counts relied on the amplification of reference gene primers. Assay used: immunoSEQ multiplex PCR; TCRdb lists only in-frame clones, some missing. That table supplies the V and J calls and clone size; D and trimming were determined from the DNA. The data hold under 300,000 clones, with around 86% observed a single time. The sample originates from a study of blood T cell repertoires in COVID-19. Looking at the study overall: Acute-phase and convalescent COVID-19 samples originated in the United States, Italy and Spain. Sample material is recorded as cDNA or gDNA derived from T cells, B-cell-depleted T cells, or PBMCs.

The source is a man aged 25 to 45 who had recovered from COVID-19. The sequencing input was peripheral blood.

The DNA for the CDR3 is TGTGCCAGCAGCTTGCAACTAGCGGGGAACACCGGGGAGCTGTTTTTT. This translates into CASSLQLAGNTGELFF. V is TRBV5-8 and J is TRBJ2-2; 9 bases match TRBD2. There are 16 residues in the CDR3. Germline CDR1 is SGHTS and CDR2 is YDEGEE. The V and J ends lost 1 base and 1 base, in that order; junction bases with no gene match: 2.